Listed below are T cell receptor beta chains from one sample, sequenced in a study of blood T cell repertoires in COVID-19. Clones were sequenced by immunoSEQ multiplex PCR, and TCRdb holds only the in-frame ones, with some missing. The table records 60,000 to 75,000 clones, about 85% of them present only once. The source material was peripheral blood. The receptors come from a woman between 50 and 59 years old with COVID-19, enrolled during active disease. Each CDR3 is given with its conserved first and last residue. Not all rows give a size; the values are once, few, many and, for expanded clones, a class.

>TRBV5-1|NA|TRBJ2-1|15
CASLGGASSYNEQFF
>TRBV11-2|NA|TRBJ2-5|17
CASSLALGLAGEETQYF
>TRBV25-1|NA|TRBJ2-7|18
CASSEYPGGGSLIYEQYF
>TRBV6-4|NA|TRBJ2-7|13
CASSDGTTYEQYF
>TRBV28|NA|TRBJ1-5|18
CASSSTEGLQGINQPQHF
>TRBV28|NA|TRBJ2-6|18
CASSPLAGGITGANVLTF
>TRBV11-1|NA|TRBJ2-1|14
CASTLGTTYNEQFF
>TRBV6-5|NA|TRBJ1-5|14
CASRTGGRNQPQHF
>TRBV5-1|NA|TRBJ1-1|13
CASSLDGGTEAFF
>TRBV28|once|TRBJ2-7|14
CASSFDRVRYEQYF
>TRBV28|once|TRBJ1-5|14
CASTEGGGNQPQHF
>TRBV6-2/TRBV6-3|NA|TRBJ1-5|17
CASSRNTGGMGNQPQHF
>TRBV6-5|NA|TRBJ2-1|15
CASSYSTGSGNEQFF
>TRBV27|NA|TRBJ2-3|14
CASSLVTTGQGQYF
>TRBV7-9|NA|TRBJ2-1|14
CASRASGAYNEQFF
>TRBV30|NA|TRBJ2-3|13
CAWSVSPWDTQYF
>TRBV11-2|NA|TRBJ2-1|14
CATTRAGRVNEQFF
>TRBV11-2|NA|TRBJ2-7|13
CASSLGVGDRRYF
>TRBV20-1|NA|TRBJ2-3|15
CSASWGAGVTDTQYF
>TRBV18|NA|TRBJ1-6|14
CASSPTGFNSPLHF
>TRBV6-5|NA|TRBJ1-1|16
CASSYGGARMNTEAFF
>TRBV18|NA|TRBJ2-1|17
CASSSLGLAGGGTEQFF
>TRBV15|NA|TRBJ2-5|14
CATSRGGAAETQYF
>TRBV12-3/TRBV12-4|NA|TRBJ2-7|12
CASSYTGTEQYF
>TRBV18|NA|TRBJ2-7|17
CASSPGTSGRFLYEQYF
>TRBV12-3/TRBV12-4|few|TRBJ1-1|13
CASSLVGGTEAFF
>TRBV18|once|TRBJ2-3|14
CASSPETPRGTQYF
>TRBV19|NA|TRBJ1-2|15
CASVPGVRINYGYTF
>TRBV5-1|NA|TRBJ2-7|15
CASSLASGSSYEQYF
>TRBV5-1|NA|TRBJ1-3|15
CASSLPDSAGGTIYF
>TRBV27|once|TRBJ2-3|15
CASSPSTVGIDTQYF
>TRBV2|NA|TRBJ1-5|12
CASRRVNQPQHF
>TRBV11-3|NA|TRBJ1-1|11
CASSPGVEAFF
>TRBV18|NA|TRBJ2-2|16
CASSPTRNRAGGELFF
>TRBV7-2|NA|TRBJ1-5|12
CASSFGNQPQHF
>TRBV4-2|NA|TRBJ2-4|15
CASSQDRGRGNIQYF
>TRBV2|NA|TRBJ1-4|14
CASSRPGGNEKLFF
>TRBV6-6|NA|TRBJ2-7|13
CASRAPGPYEQYF
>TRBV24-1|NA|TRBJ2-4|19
CATSDSGTGYEVSKNIQYF
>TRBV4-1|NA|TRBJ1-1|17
CASSLSKAGVGSTEAFF
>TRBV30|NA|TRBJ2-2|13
CAWSGEDYGELFF
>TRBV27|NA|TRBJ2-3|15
CASSLTPSSSDTQYF
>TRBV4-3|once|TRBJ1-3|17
CASSQKGQGAGGNTIYF
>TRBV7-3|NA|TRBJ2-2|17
CASSPHGIVGGTGELFF
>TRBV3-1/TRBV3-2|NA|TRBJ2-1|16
CASSPRGGPSNNEQFF
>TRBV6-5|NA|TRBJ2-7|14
CASRNWGLTYEQYF
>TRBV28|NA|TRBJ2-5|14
CASSSGDREETQYF
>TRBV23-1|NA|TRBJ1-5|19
CASSHPYGGQTYSRQPQHF
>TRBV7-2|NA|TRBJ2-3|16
CASSSRDRTSTDTQYF
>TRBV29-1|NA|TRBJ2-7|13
CSAGGSLVYEQYF
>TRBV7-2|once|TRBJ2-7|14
CASSLDWSSYEQYF
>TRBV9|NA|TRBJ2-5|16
CASSVEAGVYQETQYF
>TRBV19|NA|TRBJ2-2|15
CASNVDRGGTGELFF
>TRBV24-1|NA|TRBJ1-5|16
CATSDSGTGFSQPQHF
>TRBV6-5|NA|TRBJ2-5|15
CASGGGVGGPRTQYF
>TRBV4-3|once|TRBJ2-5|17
CASSQGPGLAGGGTQYF
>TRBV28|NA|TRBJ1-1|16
CASSSPGGDMNTEAFF